Below, 22 T cell receptor beta chains from the same sample are listed, as sequenced in a study of blood T cell repertoires in COVID-19. Libraries were prepared by immunoSEQ multiplex PCR; TCRdb keeps only in-frame clonotypes and omits some of them. The data hold hundreds of thousands of clones, with about nine tenths observed a single time. Sequencing input: peripheral blood. The receptors were gathered from a woman aged 25-40 years with active or convalescent COVID-19.

This clone has a handful of counts. V usage is TRBV27 and J usage is TRBJ1-2; 8 bases fit TRBD1. This CDR3 region has 15 residues. The ends lost 5 bases at V and 7 bases at J; junction bases unmatched: 12. CDR1 is MNHEY and CDR2 is SMNVEV in the germline V gene (reference sequence). CDR3 nucleotide sequence: TGTGCCAGCAGTCTTAACCCAGGGGGCTCTGGTGGCTACACCTTC. Its translation: CASSLNPGGSGGYTF.

The CDR3 nucleotides are TGTGCCAGCAGCTCTACGGGACTTTATGCCCCTTATACTGAAGCTTTCTTT. It specifies CASSSTGLYAPYTEAFF. V is TRBV7-2 and J is TRBJ1-1; D is perhaps TRBD1 (5 bases). Looked up from germline, CDR1 is SGHTA and CDR2 is FQGNSA. V was pared by 4 bases and J by 5 bases, with 23 bases between. The CDR3 sequence is 17 residues long. Supplemented by reference TRBV7-2 and TRBJ1-1, the full variable domain reads GAGVSQSPSNKVTEKGKDVELRCDPISGHTALYWYRQSLGQGLEFLIYFQGNSAPDKSGLPSDRFSAERTGGSVSTLTIQRTQQEDSAVYLCASSSTGLYAPYTEAFFGQGTRLTVV.

The J gene is TRBJ2-4, the V gene TRBV10-1; tentatively, D is TRBD1 (5 bases). Per the germline V gene, CDR1 is WNHNN and CDR2 is SYGVQD (reference sequence). The ends were cut back, 4 bases at V and 2 bases at J, with 15 bases in the middle. There are 16 residues in the CDR3. The CDR3 nucleotides are TGCGCCAGCAGTGTTTCGGTAGGGGAAACCAAAAACATTCAGTACTTC. Amino acids: CASSVSVGETKNIQYF.

The CDR3: CASSFGSDGQRAFF. CDR3 DNA sequence: TGTGCCAGCAGCTTCGGTTCTGACGGACAGAGGGCTTTCTTT. J is TRBJ1-1 and V is TRBV5-4; weak D call: TRBD1 (6 bases). Trimming took 2 bases from V and 11 from J, leaving 19 bases between them. Germline CDR1 and CDR2: SGHNT and YYREEE (reference sequence). The CDR3 covers 14 residues.

V is TRBV10-3 and J is TRBJ2-3; tentatively, D is TRBD2 (5 bases). The germline gives CDR1 ENHRY, CDR2 SYGVKD. Trimming took off 10 bases at V and 0 bases at J, with 17 bases between the two ends. The CDR3 contains 15 residues. CDR3 bases: TGTGCCACCCTACCGCTAGCTCCTAGCACAGATACGCAGTATTTT. Protein: CATLPLAPSTDTQYF.

The chain is built from TRBV6-5 and TRBJ2-5; D is unresolved. Germline CDR1 reads MNHEY; CDR2 reads SVGAGI. V lost 6 bases to trimming and J lost 2 bases, with 13 bases between them. CDR3 length: 14 residues. CDR3 residues: CASSPPSGQETQYF. The CDR3 bases are TGTGCCAGCAGCCCCCCTTCAGGACAAGAGACCCAGTACTTC.

The gene calls are TRBV10-3 and TRBJ1-2; 9 bases are shared with TRBD1. CDR3 length equals 15 residues. Unmatched junction bases numbered 9, after V lost 2 bases and J lost 8 bases. Germline V gene data show CDR1 as ENHRY and CDR2 as SYGVKD. The CDR3 here is CAISEPRGTGRGYTF. The CDR3 DNA sequence: TGTGCCATCAGTGAGCCTCGCGGGACAGGGCGAGGCTACACCTTC.

The chain has TRBV6-1 and TRBJ2-1, with 10 bases lining up with TRBD2. With 2 bases clipped from V and 6 bases from J, the junction kept 7 bases outside the gene matches. Per germline, CDR1 MNHNS and CDR2 SASEGT. The CDR3 has 16 residues. The CDR3 sequence is CASSELVAGGPNEQFF. In DNA, the CDR3 is TGTGCCAGCAGTGAACTTGTAGCGGGGGGCCCCAATGAGCAGTTCTTC.

The gene calls are TRBV29-1 and TRBJ2-2, with D possibly TRBD2 on 6 matching bases. Germline V lookup: CDR1 SQVTM, CDR2 ANQGSEA. This CDR3 is built from 14 residues. The V gene lost 1 base and the J gene lost 3 bases, with 9 bases spanning the gap. The CDR3 region has the DNA TGCAGCGTTGAAGTGGGAGGTTACACCGGGGAGCTGTTTTTT. Residues: CSVEVGGYTGELFF.

The chain uses TRBV7-9 and TRBJ2-1, with TRBD2 matching 10 bases. V lost 3 bases and J lost 3; bases outside the gene matches: 2. Germline values: CDR1 SEHNR, CDR2 FQNEAQ (reference sequence). This CDR3 region has 15 residues. The DNA for the CDR3 is TGTGCCAGCAGCTTTACTAGCGGGGACTACAATGAGCAGTTCTTC. It yields the protein CASSFTSGDYNEQFF.

The rearrangement joins TRBV7-9 to TRBJ1-2; 7 bases are shared with TRBD1. This CDR3 region has 13 residues. V dropped 3 bases and J dropped 5; count of bases not matched to a gene: 3. Germline CDR1 SEHNR, CDR2 FQNEAQ (reference sequence). The CDR3 region is CASSLGQIYGYTF. The DNA for the CDR3 is TGTGCCAGCAGCTTGGGACAGATTTATGGCTACACCTTC.

CDR3 in amino acids: CASSHDSLANYGYTF. The DNA for the CDR3 is TGCGCCAGCAGCCATGACAGTTTAGCTAACTATGGCTACACCTTC. The rearrangement uses TRBV4-1 and TRBJ1-2; perhaps TRBD1 as D (5 bases). Germline loops: CDR1 MGHRA, CDR2 YSYEKL. The CDR3 length is 15 residues. Trimming removed 3 bases at V and 0 bases at J, with 11 bases between.

V and J are TRBV5-1 and TRBJ2-7; 7 bases agree with TRBD1. The V and J ends lost 4 bases and 6 bases, in that order; junction bases with no gene match: 10. The V gene's germline CDR1 is SGHRS and CDR2 YFSETQ. This CDR3 region has 14 residues. DNA for the CDR3: TGCGCCAGCAGCCCGGGGACAGTTCTGGGCGAGCAGTACTTC. This gives the protein CASSPGTVLGEQYF.

The chain uses TRBV19 and TRBJ2-3; 9 positions match TRBD2. V lost 0 bases, J lost 1 base, and 11 bases stayed unmatched. The CDR3 consists of 19 residues. Germline loops: CDR1 LNHDA, CDR2 SQIVND (reference sequence). CDR3 amino acids: CASSIDSRPVAGGTDTQYF. Here the CDR3 DNA reads TGTGCCAGTAGTATAGATAGTAGACCTGTAGCGGGAGGCACAGATACGCAGTATTTT.

The chain employs TRBV29-1 and TRBJ1-1; D ambiguous. Trimming left V 4 bases short and J 10 bases short, with 16 bases between. Germline V CDR1 and CDR2: SQVTM, ANQGSEA. CDR3 length: 12 residues. This CDR3 reads CSVVQEKGGAFF. CDR3 DNA sequence: TGCAGCGTTGTTCAGGAAAAGGGAGGAGCTTTCTTT.

This chain links TRBV11-2 with TRBJ1-1; 8 nucleotides match TRBD1. Germline values: CDR1 SGHAT, CDR2 FQNNGV. The J segment lost 3 bases and the V segment lost 5 bases, leaving 8 bases of the junction unmatched. The CDR3 is made up of 15 amino acids. DNA of the CDR3: TGTGCCAGCAGCAACAAACAGGGGGTGTACACTGAAGCTTTCTTT. This translates into CASSNKQGVYTEAFF.

Comments on this clone: Other DNA sequences in the sample encode the same CDR3. The J gene is TRBJ1-2, the V gene TRBV19, with D possibly matching TRBD1 (6 bases). The CDR3 length is 12 residues. Germline values: CDR1 LNHDA, CDR2 SQIVND (reference sequence). V was pared by 5 bases and J by 4 bases, with 8 bases between. The CDR3 here is CASSAQGYGYTF. For the CDR3, the DNA is TGTGCCAGTAGTGCACAGGGCTATGGCTACACCTTC.

V and J are TRBV19 and TRBJ1-1, with D hard to call. The length of the CDR3 is 13 residues. V shed 5 bases and J shed 3 bases, with 10 bases lying between them. Germline-derived CDR1 and CDR2 are LNHDA and SQIVND (reference sequence). The CDR3 sequence is CASSSGRDTEAFF. CDR3 nucleotide sequence: TGTGCCAGTAGTTCCGGGAGGGACACTGAAGCTTTCTTT.

V usage is TRBV9 and J usage is TRBJ2-7; TRBD2 matches at 8 bases. After removal of 0 bases from V and 6 bases from J, the junction contained 8 bases not matched to a gene. There are 15 residues in the CDR3. Per the germline V gene, CDR1 is SGDLS and CDR2 is YYNGEE. The CDR3 bases are TGTGCCAGCAGCGTAGATGTTGCGGGGGGCCTCGAGCAGTACTTC. Translation: CASSVDVAGGLEQYF.

The J gene is TRBJ1-1, the V gene TRBV7-9, with D uncertain. The CDR3 contains 13 residues. Germline V CDR1 and CDR2: SEHNR, FQNEAQ (reference sequence). Trimming removed 5 bases from V and 6 bases from J, with 13 bases in between. CDR3 in DNA: TGTGCCAGCAGCGTTTCTTCTATGGCTGAAGCTTTCTTT. This gives the protein CASSVSSMAEAFF.

This CDR3 reads CASSFVGTGDRQYF. For the CDR3, the DNA is TGCGCCAGCAGCTTCGTCGGGACAGGGGATAGGCAGTACTTC. The genes are TRBV5-1 and TRBJ2-7; 10 bases match TRBD1. Trimming took 2 bases from V and 9 from J; bases not matched to a gene: 8. The length of the CDR3 is 14 residues. Germline V gene lookup returns CDR1 SGHRS and CDR2 YFSETQ.

The J gene is TRBJ2-7, the V gene TRBV5-6, with D perhaps matching TRBD1 (5 bases). Germline-derived CDR1 and CDR2 are SGHDT and YYEEEE. The CDR3 spans 15 residues. Deletions cut 0 bases from V and 6 bases from J, with 16 bases between. The CDR3 nucleotides are TGTGCCAGCAGCTTGGAACAGGCTCGGTATCGCGAGCAGTACTTC. It yields the protein CASSLEQARYREQYF.